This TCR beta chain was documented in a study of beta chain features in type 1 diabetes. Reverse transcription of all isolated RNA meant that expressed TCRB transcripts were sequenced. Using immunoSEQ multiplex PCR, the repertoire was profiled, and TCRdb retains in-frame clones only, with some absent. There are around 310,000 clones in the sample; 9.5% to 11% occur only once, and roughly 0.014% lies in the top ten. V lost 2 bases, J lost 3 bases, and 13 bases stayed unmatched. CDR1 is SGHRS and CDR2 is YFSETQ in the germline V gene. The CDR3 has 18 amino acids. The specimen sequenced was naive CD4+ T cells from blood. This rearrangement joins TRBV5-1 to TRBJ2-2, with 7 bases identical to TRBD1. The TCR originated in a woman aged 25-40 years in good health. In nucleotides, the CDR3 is TGCGCCAGCAGCTTAACGTCAATAGGGACAGCTTACACCGGGGAGCTGTTTTTT. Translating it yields CASSLTSIGTAYTGELFF.